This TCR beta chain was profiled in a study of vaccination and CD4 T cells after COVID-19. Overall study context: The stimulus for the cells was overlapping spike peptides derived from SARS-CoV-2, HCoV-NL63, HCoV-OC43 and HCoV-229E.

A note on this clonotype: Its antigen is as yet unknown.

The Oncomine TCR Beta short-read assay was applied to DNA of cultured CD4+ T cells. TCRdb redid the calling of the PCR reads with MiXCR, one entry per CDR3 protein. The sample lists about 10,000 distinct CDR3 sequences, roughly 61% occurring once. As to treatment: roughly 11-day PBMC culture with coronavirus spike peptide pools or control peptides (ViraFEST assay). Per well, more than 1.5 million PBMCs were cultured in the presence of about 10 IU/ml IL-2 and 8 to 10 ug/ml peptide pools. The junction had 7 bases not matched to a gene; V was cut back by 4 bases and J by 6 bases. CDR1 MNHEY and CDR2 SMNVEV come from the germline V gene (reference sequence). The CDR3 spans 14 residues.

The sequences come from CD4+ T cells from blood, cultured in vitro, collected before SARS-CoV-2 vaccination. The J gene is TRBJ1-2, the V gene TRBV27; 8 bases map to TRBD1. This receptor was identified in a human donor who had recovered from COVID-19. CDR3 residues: CASSSLQGEDGYTF. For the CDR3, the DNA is TGTGCCAGCAGTTCGTTACAGGGGGAGGATGGCTACACCTTC.